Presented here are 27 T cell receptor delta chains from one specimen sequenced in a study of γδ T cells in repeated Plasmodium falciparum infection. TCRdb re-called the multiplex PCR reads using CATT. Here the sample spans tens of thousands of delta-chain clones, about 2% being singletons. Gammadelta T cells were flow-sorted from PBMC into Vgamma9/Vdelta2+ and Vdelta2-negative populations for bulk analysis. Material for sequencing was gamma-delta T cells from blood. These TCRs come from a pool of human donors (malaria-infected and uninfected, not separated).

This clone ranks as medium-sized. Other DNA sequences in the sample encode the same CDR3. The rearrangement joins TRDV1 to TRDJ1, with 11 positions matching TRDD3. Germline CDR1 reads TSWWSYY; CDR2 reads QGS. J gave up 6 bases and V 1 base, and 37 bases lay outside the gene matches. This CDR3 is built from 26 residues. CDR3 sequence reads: CALGEPRRIPYWGIIGIGGPRHKLIF. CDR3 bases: TGTGCTCTTGGGGAACCTAGACGCATCCCGTACTGGGGGATAATCGGGATCGGGGGGCCTCGTCATAAACTCATCTTT.

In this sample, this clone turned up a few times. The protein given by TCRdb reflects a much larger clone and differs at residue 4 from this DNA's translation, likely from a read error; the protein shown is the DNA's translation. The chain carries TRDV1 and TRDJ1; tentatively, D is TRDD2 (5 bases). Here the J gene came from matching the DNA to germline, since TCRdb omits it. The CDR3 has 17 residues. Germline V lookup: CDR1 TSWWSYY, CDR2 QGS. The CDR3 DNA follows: TGTGCTCTTAGGGAAGACCCTTCTCTTATCTACACCGATAAACTCATCTTT. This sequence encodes CALREDPSLIYTDKLIF.

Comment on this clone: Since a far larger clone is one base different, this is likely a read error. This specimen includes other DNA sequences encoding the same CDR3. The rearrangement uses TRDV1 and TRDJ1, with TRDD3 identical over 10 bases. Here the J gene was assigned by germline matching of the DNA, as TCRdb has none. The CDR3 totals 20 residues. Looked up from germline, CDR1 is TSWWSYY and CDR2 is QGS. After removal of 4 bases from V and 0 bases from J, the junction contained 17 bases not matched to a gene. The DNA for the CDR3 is TGTGCTCTTGGGGTCCCCCTAGGGGGATACGCACTGCGATACACCGATAAACTCATCTTT. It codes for CALGVPLGGYALRYTDKLIF.

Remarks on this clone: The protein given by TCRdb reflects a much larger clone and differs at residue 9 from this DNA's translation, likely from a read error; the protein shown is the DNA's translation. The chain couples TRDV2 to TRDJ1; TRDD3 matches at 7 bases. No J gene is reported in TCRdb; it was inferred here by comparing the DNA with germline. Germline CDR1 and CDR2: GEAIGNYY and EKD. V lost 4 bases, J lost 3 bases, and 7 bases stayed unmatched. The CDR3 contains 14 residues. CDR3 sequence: CACDSLGVADKLIF. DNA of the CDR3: TGTGCCTGTGATTCTCTGGGGGTCGCCGATAAACTCATCTTT.

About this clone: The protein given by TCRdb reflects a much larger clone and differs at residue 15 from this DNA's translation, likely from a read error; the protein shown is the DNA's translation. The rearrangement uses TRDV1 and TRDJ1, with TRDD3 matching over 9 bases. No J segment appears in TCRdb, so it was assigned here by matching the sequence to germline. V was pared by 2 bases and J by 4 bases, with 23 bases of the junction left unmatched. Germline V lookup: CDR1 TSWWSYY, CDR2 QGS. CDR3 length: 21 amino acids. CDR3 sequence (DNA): TGTGCTCTTGGGGAAATCCCGCTTCCTATCTGGGGGATCGGCGAGTACGATAAACTCATCTTT. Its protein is CALGEIPLPIWGIGEYDKLIF.

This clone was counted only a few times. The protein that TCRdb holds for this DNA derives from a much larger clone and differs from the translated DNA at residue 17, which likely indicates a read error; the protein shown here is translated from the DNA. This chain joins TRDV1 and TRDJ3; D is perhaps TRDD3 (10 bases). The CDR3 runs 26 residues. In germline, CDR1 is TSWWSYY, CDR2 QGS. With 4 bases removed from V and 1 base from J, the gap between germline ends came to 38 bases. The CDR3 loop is CALGASFLPVPYYWGIPSWDTRQMFF. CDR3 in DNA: TGTGCTCTTGGGGCGTCCTTCCTACCCGTGCCTTATTACTGGGGGATCCCTTCCTGGGACACCCGACAGATGTTTTTC.

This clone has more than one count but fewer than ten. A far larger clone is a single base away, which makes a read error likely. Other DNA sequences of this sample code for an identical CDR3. In nucleotides, the CDR3 is TGTGCTCTTGGGGTTGACGTCTTCCTACCGGGGGGATACGCGGGCATCGGTACCGATAAACTCATCTTT. Translation gives CALGVDVFLPGGYAGIGTDKLIF. This sequence joins TRDV1 and TRDJ1; 10 nucleotides agree with TRDD3. Here the J gene came from matching the DNA to germline, since TCRdb omits it. CDR3 length: 23 amino acids. CDR1 is TSWWSYY, CDR2 QGS, per germline. Trimming at V came to 4 bases and at J to 2 bases, leaving 28 bases not matched to a gene.

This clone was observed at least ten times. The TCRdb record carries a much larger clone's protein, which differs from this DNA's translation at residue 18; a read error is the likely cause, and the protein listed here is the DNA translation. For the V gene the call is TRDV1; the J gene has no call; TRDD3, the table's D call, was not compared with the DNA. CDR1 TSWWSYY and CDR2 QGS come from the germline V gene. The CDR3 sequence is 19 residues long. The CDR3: CALGEGAGARRGYTDKLTF. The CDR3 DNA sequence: TGTGCTCTTGGGGAAGGCGCTGGGGCCCGGAGAGGGTACACCGATAAACTCACCTTT.

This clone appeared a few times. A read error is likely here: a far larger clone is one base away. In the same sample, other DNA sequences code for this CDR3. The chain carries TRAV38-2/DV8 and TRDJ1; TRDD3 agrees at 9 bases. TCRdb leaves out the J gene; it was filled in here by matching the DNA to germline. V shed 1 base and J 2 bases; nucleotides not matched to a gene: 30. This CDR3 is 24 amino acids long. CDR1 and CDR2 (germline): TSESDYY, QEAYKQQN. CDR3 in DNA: TGTGCTTATAGGAGCCTAAGGTTAGTCTTTCCCCCTGGGGGATTAAGAATGGAGACCGATAAACTCATCTTT. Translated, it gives CAYRSLRLVFPPGGLRMETDKLIF.

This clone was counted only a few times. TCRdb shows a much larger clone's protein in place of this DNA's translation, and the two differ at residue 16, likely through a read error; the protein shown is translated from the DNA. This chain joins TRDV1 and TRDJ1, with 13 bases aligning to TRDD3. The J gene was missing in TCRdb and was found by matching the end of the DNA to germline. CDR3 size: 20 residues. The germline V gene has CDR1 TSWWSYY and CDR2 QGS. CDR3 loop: CALDAGPYWGIRPYTNKLIF. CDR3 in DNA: TGTGCTCTTGATGCGGGGCCTTACTGGGGGATACGCCCGTACACCAATAAACTCATCTTT.

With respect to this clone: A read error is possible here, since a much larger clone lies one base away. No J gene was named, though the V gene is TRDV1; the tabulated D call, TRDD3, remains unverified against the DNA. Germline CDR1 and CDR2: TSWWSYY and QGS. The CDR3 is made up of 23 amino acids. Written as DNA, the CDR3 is TGTGCTCTTGGGGAACTAGGACCCACGAGTCCCGGAACGGGTTGGGGGTTTCACAGACCACTGATCTTT. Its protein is CALGELGPTSPGTGWGFHRPLIF.

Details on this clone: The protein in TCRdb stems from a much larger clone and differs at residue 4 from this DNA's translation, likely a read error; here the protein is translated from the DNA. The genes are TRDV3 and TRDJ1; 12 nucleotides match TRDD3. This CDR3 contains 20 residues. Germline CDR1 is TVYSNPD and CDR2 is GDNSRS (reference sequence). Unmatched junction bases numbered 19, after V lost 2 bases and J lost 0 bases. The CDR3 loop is CAFLIPSYWGIPLNTDKLIF. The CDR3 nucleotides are TGTGCCTTTTTGATTCCCTCGTACTGGGGGATACCCTTGAACACCGATAAACTCATCTTT. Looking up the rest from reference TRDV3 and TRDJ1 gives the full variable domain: CDKVTQSSPDQTVASGSEVVLLCTYDTVYSNPDLFWYRIRPDYSFQFVFYGDNSRSEGADFTQGRFSVKHILTQKAFHLVISPVRTEDSATYYCAFLIPSYWGIPLNTDKLIFGKGTRVTVEP.

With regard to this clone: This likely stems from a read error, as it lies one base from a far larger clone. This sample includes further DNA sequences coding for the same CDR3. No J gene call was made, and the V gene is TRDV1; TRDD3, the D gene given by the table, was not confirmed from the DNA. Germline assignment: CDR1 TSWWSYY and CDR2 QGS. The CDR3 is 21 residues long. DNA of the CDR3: TGTGCTCTTGGGGAACTGCTACTGGTGGATACGCGACTGCCTTACACCGATAAGCTCATCTTT. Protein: CALGELLLVDTRLPYTDKLIF.

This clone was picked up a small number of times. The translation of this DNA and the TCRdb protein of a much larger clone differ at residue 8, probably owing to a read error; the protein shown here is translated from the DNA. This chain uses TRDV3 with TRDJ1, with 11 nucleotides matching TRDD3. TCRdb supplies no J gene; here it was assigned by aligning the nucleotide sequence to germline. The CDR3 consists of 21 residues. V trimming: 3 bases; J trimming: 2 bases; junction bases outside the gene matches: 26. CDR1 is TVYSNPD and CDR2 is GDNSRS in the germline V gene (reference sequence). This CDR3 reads CAFPRGLRRNWGIVATDKLIF. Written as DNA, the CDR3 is TGTGCCTTCCCGCGGGGCCTTCGCCGAAACTGGGGGATAGTAGCGACCGATAAACTCATCTTT.

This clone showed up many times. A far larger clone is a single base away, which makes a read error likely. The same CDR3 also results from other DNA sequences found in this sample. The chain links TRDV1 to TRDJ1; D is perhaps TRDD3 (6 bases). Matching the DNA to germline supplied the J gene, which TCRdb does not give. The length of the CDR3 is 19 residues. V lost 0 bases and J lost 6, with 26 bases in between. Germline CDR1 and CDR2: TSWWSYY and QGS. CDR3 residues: CALGELGFSTHYWVNKLIF. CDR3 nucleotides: TGTGCTCTTGGGGAACTAGGGTTCTCTACCCATTACTGGGTGAATAAACTCATCTTT.

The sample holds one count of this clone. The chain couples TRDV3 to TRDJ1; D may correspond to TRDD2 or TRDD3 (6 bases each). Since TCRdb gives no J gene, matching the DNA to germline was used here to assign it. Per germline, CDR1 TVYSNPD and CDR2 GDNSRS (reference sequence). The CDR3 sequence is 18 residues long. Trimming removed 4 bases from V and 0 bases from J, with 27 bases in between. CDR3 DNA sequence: TGTGCCTCCTTTCTTCCTCCACACGGGGATCTCTACACCGATAAACTCATCTTT. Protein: CASFLPPHGDLYTDKLIF.

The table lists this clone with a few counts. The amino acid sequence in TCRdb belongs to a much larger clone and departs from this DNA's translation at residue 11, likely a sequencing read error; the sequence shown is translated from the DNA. The CDR3 loop is CALGESFLNTNKLIF. CDR3 coding DNA: TGTGCTCTTGGGGAATCCTTCCTAAACACCAATAAACTCATCTTT. The chain recombines TRDV1 with TRDJ1; 8 bases align to TRDD2. The CDR3 sequence is 15 residues long. The germline gives CDR1 TSWWSYY, CDR2 QGS.

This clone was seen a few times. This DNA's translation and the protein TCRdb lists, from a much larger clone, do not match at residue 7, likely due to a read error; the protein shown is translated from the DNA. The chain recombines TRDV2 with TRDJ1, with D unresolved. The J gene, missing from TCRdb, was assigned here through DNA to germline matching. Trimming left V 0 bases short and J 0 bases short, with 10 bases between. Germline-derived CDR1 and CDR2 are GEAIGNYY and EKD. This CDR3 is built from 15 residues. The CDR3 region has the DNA TGTGCCTGTGACACCGTGTACTCCCACACCGATAAACTCATCTTT. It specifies CACDTVYSHTDKLIF.

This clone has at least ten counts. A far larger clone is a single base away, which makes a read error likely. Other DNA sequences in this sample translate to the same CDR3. The CDR3 bases are TGTGCCTTTAAAGAGCCCGGGGGCTACGATAAACTCATCTTT. Its translation: CAFKEPGGYDKLIF. V and J are TRDV3 and TRDJ1; the D gene is possibly TRDD3 (5 bases). Trimming removed 1 base from V and 4 bases from J, with 16 bases in between. Germline V gives CDR1 TVYSNPD, CDR2 GDNSRS (reference sequence). CDR3 length: 14 amino acids.

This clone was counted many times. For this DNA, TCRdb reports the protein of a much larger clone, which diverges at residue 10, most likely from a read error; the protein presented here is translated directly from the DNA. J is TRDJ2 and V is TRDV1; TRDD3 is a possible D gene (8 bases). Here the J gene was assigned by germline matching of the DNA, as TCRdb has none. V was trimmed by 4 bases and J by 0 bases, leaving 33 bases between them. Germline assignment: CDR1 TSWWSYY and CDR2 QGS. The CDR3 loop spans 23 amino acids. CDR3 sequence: CALGAMAFLRFTGGPALTAQLFF. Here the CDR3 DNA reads TGTGCTCTTGGGGCGATGGCCTTCCTCCGTTTCACTGGGGGTCCCGCTTTGACAGCACAACTCTTCTTT.

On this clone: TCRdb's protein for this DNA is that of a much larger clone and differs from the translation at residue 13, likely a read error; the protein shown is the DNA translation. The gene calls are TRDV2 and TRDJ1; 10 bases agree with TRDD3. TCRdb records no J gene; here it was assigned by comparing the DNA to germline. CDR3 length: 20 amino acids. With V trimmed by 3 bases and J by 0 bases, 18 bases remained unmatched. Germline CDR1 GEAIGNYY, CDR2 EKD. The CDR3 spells CACDAFLELGDSSYTDKLIF. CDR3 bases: TGTGCCTGTGACGCCTTCCTCGAACTGGGGGATTCTTCCTACACCGATAAACTCATCTTT.

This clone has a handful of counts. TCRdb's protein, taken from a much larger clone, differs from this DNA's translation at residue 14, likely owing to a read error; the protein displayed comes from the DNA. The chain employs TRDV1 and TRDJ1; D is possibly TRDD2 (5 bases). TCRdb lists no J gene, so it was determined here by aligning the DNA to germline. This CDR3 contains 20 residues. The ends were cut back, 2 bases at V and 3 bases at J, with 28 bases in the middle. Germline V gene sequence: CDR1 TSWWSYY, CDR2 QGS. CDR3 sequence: CALGETYRPAWTFHPDKLIF. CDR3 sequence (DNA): TGTGCTCTTGGGGAAACCTACAGGCCGGCTTGGACATTCCACCCCGATAAACTCATCTTT.

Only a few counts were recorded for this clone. The CDR3 reads CALSFGWRIRPYDKPIF. Written as DNA, the CDR3 is TGTGCTCTTTCCTTCGGCTGGAGGATACGCCCGTACGATAAACCCATCTTT. No J gene call was made, and the V gene is TRDV1; the D segment call TRDD3 is taken from the table without a DNA check. The germline CDR1 and CDR2 sequences are TSWWSYY and QGS. The CDR3 is 17 residues long.

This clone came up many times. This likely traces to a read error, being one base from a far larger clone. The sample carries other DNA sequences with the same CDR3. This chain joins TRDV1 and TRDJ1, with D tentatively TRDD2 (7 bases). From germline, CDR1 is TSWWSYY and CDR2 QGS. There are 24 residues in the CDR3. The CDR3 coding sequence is TGTGCCCTGGGCAAATTCCTACTTCTCCCCTGGGGAACAAAAATCCCGAGGTACACCGATAAACTCATCTTT. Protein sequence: CALGKFLLLPWGTKIPRYTDKLIF.

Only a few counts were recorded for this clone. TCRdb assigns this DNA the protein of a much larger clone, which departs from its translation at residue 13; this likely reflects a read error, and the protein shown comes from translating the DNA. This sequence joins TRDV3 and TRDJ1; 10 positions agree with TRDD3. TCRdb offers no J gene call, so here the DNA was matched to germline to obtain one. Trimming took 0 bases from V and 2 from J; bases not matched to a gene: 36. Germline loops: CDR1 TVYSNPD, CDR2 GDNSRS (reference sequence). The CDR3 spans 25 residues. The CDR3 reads CAFRIVTTSFSYRGIRVKNTDKLIF. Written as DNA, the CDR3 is TGTGCCTTTAGGATTGTTACTACTTCCTTTTCGTACCGGGGGATACGCGTTAAGAATACCGATAAACTCATCTTT.

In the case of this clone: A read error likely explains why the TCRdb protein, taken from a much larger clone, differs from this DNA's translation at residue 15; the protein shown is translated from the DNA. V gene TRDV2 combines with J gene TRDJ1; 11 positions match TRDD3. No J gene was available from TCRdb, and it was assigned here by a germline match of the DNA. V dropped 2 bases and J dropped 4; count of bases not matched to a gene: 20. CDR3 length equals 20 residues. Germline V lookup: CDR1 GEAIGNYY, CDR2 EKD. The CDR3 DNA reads TGTGCCTGTGACATCCTACTGGGGGATAGCCGAACCCCACGCATCGATAAACTCATCTTT. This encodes CACDILLGDSRTPRIDKLIF.

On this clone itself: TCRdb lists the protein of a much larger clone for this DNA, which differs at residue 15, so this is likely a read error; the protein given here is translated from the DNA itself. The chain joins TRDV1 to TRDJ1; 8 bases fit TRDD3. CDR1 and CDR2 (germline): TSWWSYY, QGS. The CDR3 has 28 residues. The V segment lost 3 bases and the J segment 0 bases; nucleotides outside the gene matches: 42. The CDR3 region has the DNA TGTGCTCTTGGGGACTGGGGGAATAACTTTCCTCTTGAGTGGAGGATAAGACCTGCTGGTCTGTACACCGATAAACTCATCTTT. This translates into CALGDWGNNFPLEWRIRPAGLYTDKLIF.